Here is one T cell receptor (beta chain) with its context. Germline lookup yields CDR1 DFQATT and CDR2 SNEGSKA (reference sequence). The CDR3 totals 16 residues. V lost 3 bases to trimming and J lost 4 bases; unmatched junction nucleotides: 6. TCRdb re-called the 5' RACE reads with MiXCR, one entry per CDR3 protein. The profile covers hundreds of thousands of distinct CDR3 sequences, with roughly 17% appearing a single time and about 8.1% taken by the ten largest. These data come from a study of T-cell memory formation after mild COVID-19. Across the study: Among the donors, TCR clusters were largely specific to each donor.

Sequenced sample: PBMCs or a T cell subset sorted from them (not recorded which). The TCR sequence derives from an adult woman who had mild COVID-19 (a few samples of this study predate the infection). Cell type and time point are not known. The J gene is TRBJ2-3, the V gene TRBV20-1; 14 positions agree with TRBD2. CDR3 sequence: CSASPRLAGGSDTQYF. CDR3 bases: TGCAGTGCTAGTCCCCGACTAGCGGGGGGGTCAGATACGCAGTATTTT.